This T cell receptor (beta chain) was captured by sequencing in a study of blood T cell dynamics during melanoma immunotherapy. Study-level background: Metastatic melanoma patients received first-line pembrolizumab or nivolumab plus ipilimumab. General study points: The study could not tell melanoma-specific clones from general immune activation. At W3, later disease-control patients showed bifurcated PBMC repertoire changes, unlike progressors.

Germline V CDR1 and CDR2: MGHRA, YSYEKL. This CDR3 contains 16 residues. Unmatched junction bases numbered 9, after V lost 4 bases and J lost 2 bases. Time point of the sample: pre-treatment baseline. No patient had earlier systemic cancer treatment, concurrent immunosuppressants, or another active cancer. Some clones are missing from TCRdb's copy, which holds only in-frame ones; the method was immunoSEQ multiplex PCR. The table shows tens of thousands of clones, with 87% occurring only once. This clone was detected only once. Antigen: not known. J is TRBJ2-3 and V is TRBV4-1; TRBD2 aligns across 7 bases. Here the sequenced sample was blood, taken from a patient treated with checkpoint blockade. This receptor was taken from a human donor with melanoma. This CDR3 is CASSLRPSGDTDTQYF. The CDR3 DNA reads TGCGCCAGCAGCCTAAGGCCTAGCGGAGACACAGATACGCAGTATTTT.